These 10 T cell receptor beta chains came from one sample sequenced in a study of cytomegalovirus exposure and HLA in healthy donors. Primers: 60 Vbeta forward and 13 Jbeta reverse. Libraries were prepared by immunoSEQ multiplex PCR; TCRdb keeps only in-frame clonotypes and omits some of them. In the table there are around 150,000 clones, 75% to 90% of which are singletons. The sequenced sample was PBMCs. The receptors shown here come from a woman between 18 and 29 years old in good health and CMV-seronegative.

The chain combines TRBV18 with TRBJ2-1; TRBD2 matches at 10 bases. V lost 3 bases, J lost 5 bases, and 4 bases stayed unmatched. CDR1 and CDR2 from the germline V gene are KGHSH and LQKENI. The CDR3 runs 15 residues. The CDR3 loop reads CASSPRTSGNNEQFF. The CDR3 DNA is TGTGCCAGCTCACCCCGGACTAGCGGCAACAATGAGCAGTTCTTC. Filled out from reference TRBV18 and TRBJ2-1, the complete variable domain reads NAGVMQNPRHLVRRRGQEARLRCSPMKGHSHVYWYRQLPEEGLKFMVYLQKENIIDESGMPKERFSAEFPKEGPSILRIQQVVRGDSAAYFCASSPRTSGNNEQFFGPGTRLTVL.

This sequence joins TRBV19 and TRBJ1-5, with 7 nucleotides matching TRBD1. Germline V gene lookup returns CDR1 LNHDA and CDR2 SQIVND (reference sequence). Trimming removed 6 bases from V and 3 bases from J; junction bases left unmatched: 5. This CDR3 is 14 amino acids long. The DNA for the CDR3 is TGTGCCAGTAGCTTACAGGGGAACAATCAGCCCCAGCATTTT. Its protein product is CASSLQGNNQPQHF.

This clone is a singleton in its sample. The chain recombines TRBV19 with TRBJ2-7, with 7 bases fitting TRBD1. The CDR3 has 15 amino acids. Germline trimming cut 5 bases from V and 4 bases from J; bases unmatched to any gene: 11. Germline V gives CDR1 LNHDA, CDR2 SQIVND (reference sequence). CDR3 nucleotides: TGTGCCAGTAGTTCCGGTGGGACAGCTTCTTACGAGCAGTACTTC. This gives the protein CASSSGGTASYEQYF. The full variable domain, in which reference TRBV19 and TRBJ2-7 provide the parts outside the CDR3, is DGGITQSPKYLFRKEGQNVTLSCEQNLNHDAMYWYRQDPGQGLRLIYYSQIVNDFQKGDIAEGYSVSREKKESFPLTVTSAQKNPTAFYLCASSSGGTASYEQYFGPGTRLTVT.

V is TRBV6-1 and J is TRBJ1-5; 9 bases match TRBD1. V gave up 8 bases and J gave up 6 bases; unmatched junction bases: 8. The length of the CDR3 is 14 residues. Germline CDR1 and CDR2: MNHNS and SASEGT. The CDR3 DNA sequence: TGTGCCAGCGGGGGACAGGGAGGGAGTCAGCCCCAGCATTTT. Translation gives CASGGQGGSQPQHF.

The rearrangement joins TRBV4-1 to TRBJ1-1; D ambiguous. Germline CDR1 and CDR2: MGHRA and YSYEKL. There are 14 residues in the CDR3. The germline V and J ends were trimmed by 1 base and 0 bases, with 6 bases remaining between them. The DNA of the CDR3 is TGCGCCAGCAGCCAAGTATCTGTGAACACTGAAGCTTTCTTT. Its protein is CASSQVSVNTEAFF.

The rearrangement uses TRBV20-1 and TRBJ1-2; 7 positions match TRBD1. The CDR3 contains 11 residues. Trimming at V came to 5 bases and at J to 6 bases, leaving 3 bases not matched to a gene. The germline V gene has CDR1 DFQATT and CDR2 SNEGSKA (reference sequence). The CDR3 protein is CSADRADGYTF. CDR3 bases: TGCAGTGCTGACAGGGCGGATGGCTACACCTTC.

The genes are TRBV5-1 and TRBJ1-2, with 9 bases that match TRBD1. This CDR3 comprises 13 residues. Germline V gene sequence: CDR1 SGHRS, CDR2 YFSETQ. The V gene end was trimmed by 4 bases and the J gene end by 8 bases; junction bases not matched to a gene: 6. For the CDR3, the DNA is TGCGCCAGCAGCATTGGACAGGGGAGGGGCTACACCTTC. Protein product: CASSIGQGRGYTF.

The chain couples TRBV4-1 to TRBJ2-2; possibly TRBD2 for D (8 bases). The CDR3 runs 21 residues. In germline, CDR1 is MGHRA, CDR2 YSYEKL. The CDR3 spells CARRKQGPHDCAGGNTGELFF. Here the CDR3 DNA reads TGCGCTCGCAGGAAACAGGGGCCACACGATTGCGCGGGGGGTAACACCGGGGAGCTGTTTTTT.

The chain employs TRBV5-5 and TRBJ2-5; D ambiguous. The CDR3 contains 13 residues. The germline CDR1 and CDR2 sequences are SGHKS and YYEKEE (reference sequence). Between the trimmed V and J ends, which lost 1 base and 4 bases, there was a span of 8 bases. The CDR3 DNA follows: TGTGCCAGCAGCTTGATCGGTTTAGAGACCCAGTACTTC. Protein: CASSLIGLETQYF. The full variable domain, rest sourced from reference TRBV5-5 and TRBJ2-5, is DAGVTQSPTHLIKTRGQQVTLRCSPISGHKSVSWYQQVLGQGPQFIFQYYEKEERGRGNFPDRFSARQFPNYSSELNVNALLLGDSALYLCASSLIGLETQYFGPGTRLLVL.

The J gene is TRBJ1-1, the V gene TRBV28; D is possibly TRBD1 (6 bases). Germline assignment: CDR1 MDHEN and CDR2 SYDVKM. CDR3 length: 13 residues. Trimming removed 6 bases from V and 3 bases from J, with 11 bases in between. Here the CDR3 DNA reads TGTGCCAGCAGCACAGGGATGTACACTGAAGCTTTCTTT. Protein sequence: CASSTGMYTEAFF.